The 9 T cell receptor beta chains given below trace back to one sample, sequenced in a study of T cell changes during pregnancy in multiple sclerosis. Method: immunoSEQ multiplex PCR; TCRdb's copy keeps in-frame clones and lacks some. The sample includes 30,000 to 45,000 clones, about 92% of them seen just once. The material sequenced was peripheral blood, taken before pregnancy. These receptors originate from a female donor with multiple sclerosis, enrolled in a pregnancy study.

This chain links TRBV28 with TRBJ1-1, with 7 bases identical to TRBD1. Germline CDR1 and CDR2: MDHEN and SYDVKM. The CDR3 is 15 residues long. V lost 4 bases to trimming and J lost 5 bases; unmatched junction nucleotides: 10. The CDR3 DNA sequence: TGTGCCAGCAGTTGGGCCGAGACAGGGCGGACTGAAGCTTTCTTT. The encoded protein is CASSWAETGRTEAFF.

This chain links TRBV6-6 with TRBJ1-2; a possible D gene is TRBD1 (5 bases). Trimming cost V 5 bases and J 2 bases, with 18 bases left between them. Germline CDR1 MNHNY, CDR2 SVGAGI (reference sequence). The CDR3 is made up of 16 amino acids. Here the CDR3 reads CASSQGFSEGNYGYTF. The CDR3 DNA reads TGTGCCAGCAGTCAGGGCTTTTCGGAGGGAAACTATGGCTACACCTTC.

The sample holds one count of this clone. The rearrangement links TRBV6-5 to TRBJ2-7; TRBD2 aligns across 7 bases. Germline CDR1 is MNHEY and CDR2 is SVGAGI. V gave up 4 bases and J gave up 4 bases; unmatched junction bases: 10. The CDR3 covers 15 residues. The CDR3 DNA reads TGTGCCAGCAGTTGGGGCGGGGGAAGAAATTACGAGCAGTACTTC. It codes for CASSWGGGRNYEQYF.

This clone was counted a single time. This chain joins TRBV18 and TRBJ2-3; tentative D call: TRBD1 (5 bases). CDR3 length: 15 residues. Germline loops: CDR1 KGHSH, CDR2 LQKENI. Trimming left V 6 bases short and J 0 bases short, with 13 bases between. The CDR3 DNA follows: TGTGCCAGCTCCCCGACAGTTACTAGCACAGATACGCAGTATTTT. It is translated as CASSPTVTSTDTQYF.

In its sample, this clone was seen a few times. The rearrangement joins TRBV6-6 to TRBJ2-7; the match to TRBD1 covers 10 bases. Germline V gene sequence: CDR1 MNHNY, CDR2 SVGAGI (reference sequence). Trimming removed 5 bases from V and 5 bases from J; junction bases left unmatched: 3. The CDR3 totals 13 residues. The CDR3 DNA reads TGTGCCAGCAGTGGACAGGGGGTCCACGAGCAGTACTTC. The encoded protein is CASSGQGVHEQYF.

The chain carries TRBV6-5 and TRBJ2-1, with 7 positions matching TRBD2. The V gene end was trimmed by 2 bases and the J gene end by 7 bases; junction bases not matched to a gene: 11. CDR3 length equals 16 residues. Per the germline V gene, CDR1 is MNHEY and CDR2 is SVGAGI. This CDR3 reads CASSYRGIAGLNEQFF. The CDR3 bases are TGTGCCAGCAGTTACCGCGGGATAGCGGGCTTAAATGAGCAGTTCTTC.

DNA of the CDR3: TGTGCCAGCAGGTTAGCGGGAGGAGGCTACGAGCAGTACTTC. Its protein is CASRLAGGGYEQYF. The V gene is TRBV6-5, the J gene TRBJ2-7; TRBD2 agrees at 10 bases. The germline V gene encodes CDR1 MNHEY and CDR2 SVGAGI. The CDR3 has 14 amino acids. With 6 bases clipped from V and 3 bases from J, the junction kept 5 bases outside the gene matches.

The chain is built from TRBV5-6 and TRBJ1-2; 8 nucleotides align to TRBD1. Unmatched junction bases numbered 8, after V lost 3 bases and J lost 4 bases. The CDR3 extends over 15 amino acids. Germline values: CDR1 SGHDT, CDR2 YYEEEE. The CDR3 spells CASSYQGALSYGYTF. The CDR3 DNA sequence: TGTGCCAGCAGCTACCAGGGGGCGCTTAGCTATGGCTACACCTTC.

This chain links TRBV30 with TRBJ1-3; D may be TRBD1 (6 bases). In germline, CDR1 is GTSNPN, CDR2 SVGIG (reference sequence). Trimming shortened V by 3 bases and J by 4 bases, and 13 bases separated the two germline ends. The CDR3 has 14 amino acids. The CDR3 region is CAWRRGGEGNTIYF. CDR3 nucleotide sequence: TGTGCCTGGAGGAGGGGGGGTGAGGGAAACACCATATATTTT.